Given below is one T cell receptor beta chain in context. The table lists this clonotype with many counts. Its binding antigen is unknown. The sample holds no much larger clone one base away, and base qualities are not on file. Reads for this sample came from an Illumina HiSeq 2500. First-strand cDNA was synthesized using Superscript III and a set of TRAV- and TRBV-specific primers, so that both TCRalpha and TCRbeta chains were covered. TCRs were amplified with Phusion for around 18 PCR cycles using a constant-region primer together with the adapter attached to the V primers. The MessageAmp II aRNA Amplification Kit was used to amplify the isolated mRNA, with in vitro transcription run for 15 to 20 hours at 37 degrees C. The Dynabeads mRNA DIRECT Purification Kit was used to isolate mRNA for TCR sequencing. Indexed Illumina adapters were added in a second Phusion PCR of about 26 cycles, and the PCR products were purified with AMPure XP beads. Per the original workflow: Using custom Perl scripts, TCR sequences that encoded the same protein were pooled, out-of-frame sequences were dropped, and the abundance of each clonotype was calculated. TCR sequences supported by only a single read were excluded from analysis. Repertoire metrics included Shannon entropy, Gini index, clonality, richness, and frequency of TCRs shared between repertoires. In TCRdb, the public reads were trimmed at Q25 with fastp and aligned with MiXCR, with productive beta chains retained. Duplicate CDR3 protein sequences are folded into a single record with the most common DNA and genes. In this record, the V and J calls reflect TCRdb's handling and not the investigators' own analysis. This sample holds around 80,000 distinct CDR3 sequences; around 17% were observed only once. The ten most abundant clones make up approximately 1.5% of the sample.

This sample stems from a study of low-dose radiotherapy and immunotherapy resistance in tumors (dated by TCRdb to between 2021 and 2024). In the study overall: Patients in Cohort 1 were given 0.5 Gy per fraction every 2 weeks, and the prescribed total PTV dose was 6.5 Gy. Nivolumab was administered intravenously as a 240 mg flat dose every two weeks, and ipilimumab was administered intravenously at 1 mg/kg every six weeks. The translational analysis covered eight patients: three from the first dose cohort and the first five from the second dose cohort. Starting on cycle 1 day 1, patients took 300 mg of aspirin by mouth once daily for four cycles. Cohort 2 received 1 Gy per fraction every two weeks, with a total of 13 Gy over 26 weeks. Cyclophosphamide 200 mg/m2 was given intravenously every two weeks, one day before each radiation and immunotherapy administration. No randomization into treatment groups was done for the people taking part in the trial.

The junction shows trimming of 7 bases on V and 3 bases on J, and the gene matches do not reach 10 bases of it. CDR1 and CDR2 are read off the germline V gene as MDHEN and SYDVKM. The CDR3, from cysteine to phenylalanine, totals 16 residues. Only the CDR3 DNA is retained, 48 bases long and in frame from the first base. Per the publication, the time point label means: after trial treatment. In the paper's terms, the treatment or condition label means: LDRT plus nivolumab, ipilimumab, low-dose cyclophosphamide and aspirin (RACIN trial). The donors took part in RACIN, a single-arm, phase I, dose-escalation trial that combined nivolumab, ipilimumab, aspirin, low-dose cyclophosphamide and low-dose radiotherapy. Patients were eligible if they had advanced solid tumors that were TIL-negative.

The TCR sequence derives from a male donor with prostate cancer. The specimen comprised PBMCs, sampled after low-dose radiotherapy plus immunotherapy. The V gene is TRBV28 and the J gene is TRBJ2-3, with 10 middle bases fitting TRBD2. The DNA reads TGTGCCAGCAAGGGGTCTACTAGCGGGGAGACAGATACGCAGTATTTT. The encoded protein is CASKGSTSGETDTQYF. Where the CDR3 stops, the reference TRBV28 and TRBJ2-3 genes take over; the full variable domain is DVKVTQSSRYLVKRTGEKVFLECVQDMDHENMFWYRQDPGLGLRLIYFSYDVKMKEKGDIPEGYSVSREKKERFSLILESASTNQTSMYLCASKGSTSGETDTQYFGPGTRLTVL.